Sequencing of this T cell receptor (beta chain) was carried out in a study of T cells in women clearing cervical HPV infection. About the study: Case blood drawn at lesion detection; control blood after infection cleared. General observations from the study: T-cell numbers per sample were unknown and may explain richness differences.

The repertoire was sequenced with immunoSEQ multiplex PCR; TCRdb's copy has only in-frame clones and lacks some. The sample totals tens of thousands of clones. The CDR3 sequence is 15 residues long. The germline CDR1 and CDR2 sequences are SGHVS and FNYEAQ. A note on this clone: Its specificity is not known. Sequencing ends 3 residues short of the CDR3 end; the germline J gene provides the rest.

The chain employs TRBV7-6 and TRBJ1-2; tentative D call: TRBD1 (6 bases). Sample: blood buffy coat. The source of this sequence is a woman aged 18 to 69 with a cervical HPV16 infection that either progressed to CIN3+ or cleared (not recorded which). The CDR3 region is CASSLRGNVVNDYTF. The DNA read from the CDR3 is TGTGCCAGCAGCTTAAGGGGGAATGTAGTAAATGAC.